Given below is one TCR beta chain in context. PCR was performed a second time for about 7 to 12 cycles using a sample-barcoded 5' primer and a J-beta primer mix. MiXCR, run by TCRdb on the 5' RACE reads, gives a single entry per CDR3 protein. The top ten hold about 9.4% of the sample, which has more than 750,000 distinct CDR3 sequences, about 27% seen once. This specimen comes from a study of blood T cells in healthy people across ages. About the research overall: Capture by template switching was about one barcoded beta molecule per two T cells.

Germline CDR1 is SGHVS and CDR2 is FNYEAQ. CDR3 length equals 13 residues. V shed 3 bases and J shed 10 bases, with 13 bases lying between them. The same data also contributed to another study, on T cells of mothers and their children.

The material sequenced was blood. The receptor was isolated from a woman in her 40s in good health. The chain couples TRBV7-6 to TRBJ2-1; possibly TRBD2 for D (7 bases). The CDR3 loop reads CASSFGGPGEQFF. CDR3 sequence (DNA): TGTGCCAGCAGCTTCGGGGGGCCGGGAGAGCAGTTCTTC. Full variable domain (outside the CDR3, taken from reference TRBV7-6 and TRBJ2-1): GAGVSQSPRYKVTKRGQDVALRCDPISGHVSLYWYRQALGQGPEFLTYFNYEAQQDKSGLPNDRFSAERPEGSISTLTIQRTEQRDSAMYRCASSFGGPGEQFFGPGTRLTVL.